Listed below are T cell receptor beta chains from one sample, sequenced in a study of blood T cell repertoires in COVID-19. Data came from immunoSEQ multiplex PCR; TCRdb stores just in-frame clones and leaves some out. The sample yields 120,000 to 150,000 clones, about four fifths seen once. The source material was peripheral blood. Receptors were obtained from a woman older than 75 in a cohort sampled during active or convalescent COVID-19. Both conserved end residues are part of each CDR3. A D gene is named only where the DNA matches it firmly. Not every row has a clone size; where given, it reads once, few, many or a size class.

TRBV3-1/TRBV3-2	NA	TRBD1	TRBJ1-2	TGTGCCAGCAGCCACGGGACAGGCGGCGGCTACACCTTC	CASSHGTGGGYTF
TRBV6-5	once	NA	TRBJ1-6	TGTGCCAGCAGAGTACAGCAATTGATTTCACCCCTCCACTTT	CASRVQQLISPLHF
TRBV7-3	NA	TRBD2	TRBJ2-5	TGTGCCAGCAGCCCCGGGGGAGGGGAGACCCAGTACTTC	CASSPGGGETQYF
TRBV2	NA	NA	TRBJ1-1	TGTGCCAGCAGTGAGGGAGAACTTGGGAACACTGAAGCTTTCTTT	CASSEGELGNTEAFF
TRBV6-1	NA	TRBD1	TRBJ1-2	TGTGCCAGCAGTGAAGCGAATCCGGGACAGGCTGCTTTGAACTATGGCTACACCTTC	CASSEANPGQAALNYGYTF
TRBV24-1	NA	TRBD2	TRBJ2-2	TGTGCCACCAGTGAGGGAGGGGTAGGCACCGGGGAGCTGTTTTTT	CATSEGGVGTGELFF
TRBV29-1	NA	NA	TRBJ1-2	TGCAGCGTATACAGGGATGGCTACACCTTC	CSVYRDGYTF
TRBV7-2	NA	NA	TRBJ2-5	TGTGCCAGCAGCCGGAGCCCGATATCCCAAGAGACCCAGTACTTC	CASSRSPISQETQYF
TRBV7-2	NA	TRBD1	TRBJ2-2	TGTGCCAGCAGCTTAGGGGGACAGATCACCGGGGAGCTGTTTTTT	CASSLGGQITGELFF
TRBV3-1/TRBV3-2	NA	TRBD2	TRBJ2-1	TGTGCCAGCAGCCAAGTGGGGACTAGCGGGGGGAGCTCCTACAATGAGCAGTTCTTC	CASSQVGTSGGSSYNEQFF
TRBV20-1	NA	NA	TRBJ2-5	TGCAGTGTCGTACAGAAAGAGACCCAGTACTTC	CSVVQKETQYF
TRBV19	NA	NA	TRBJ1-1	TGTGCCACCCGGTTCAGGATGAACACTGAAGCTTTCTTT	CATRFRMNTEAFF
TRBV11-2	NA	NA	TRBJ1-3	TGTGCCAGTTCAACGTATCAGGGAAGCTCTGGAAACACCATATATTTT	CASSTYQGSSGNTIYF
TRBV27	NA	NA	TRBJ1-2	TGTGCCAGCAGTTCGGCAGGGACTAACTATGGCTACACCTTC	CASSSAGTNYGYTF
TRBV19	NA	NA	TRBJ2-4	TGTGCCAGTAGTCCCCAGAATCTAGCCAAAAACATTCAGTACTTC	CASSPQNLAKNIQYF
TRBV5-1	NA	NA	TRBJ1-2	TGCGCCAGCAGCTTTGTGACGGGGGTATTCGGCTACACCTTC	CASSFVTGVFGYTF
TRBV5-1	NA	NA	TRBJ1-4	TGCGCCAGCAGCTTAGGAGGGAGTGAAAAACTGTTTTTT	CASSLGGSEKLFF
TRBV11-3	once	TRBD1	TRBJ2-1	TGTGCCAGCAGCAACGACAGGGATGGTGAGCAGTTCTTC	CASSNDRDGEQFF
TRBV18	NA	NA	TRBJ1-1	TGTGCCAGCTCGACAGGAGCCCTGAACACTGAAGCTTTCTTT	CASSTGALNTEAFF
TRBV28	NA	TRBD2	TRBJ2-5	TGTGCCAGCAGGATTTCTAGCGGGGGGGGACAAGAGACCCAGTACTTC	CASRISSGGGQETQYF
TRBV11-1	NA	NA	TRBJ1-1	TGTGCCAGCAGCACTAATTTGAACACTGAAGCTTTCTTT	CASSTNLNTEAFF
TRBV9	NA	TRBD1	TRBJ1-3	TGTGCCAGCAGCCCTCAGACAGGGTCTACTGGAAACACCATATATTTT	CASSPQTGSTGNTIYF
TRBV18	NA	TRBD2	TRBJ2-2	TGTGCCAGCTCACAGAGCGGGGGCCTTAACACCGGGGAGCTGTTTTTT	CASSQSGGLNTGELFF
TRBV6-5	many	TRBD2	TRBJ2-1	TGTGCCAGCAGTTACTCGATGGAAAGCGGGGCCAATGAGCAGTTCTTC	CASSYSMESGANEQFF
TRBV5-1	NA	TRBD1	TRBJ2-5	TGCGCCAGCAGCTCAACCGGGACAGCGGAGGAGACCCAGTACTTC	CASSSTGTAEETQYF
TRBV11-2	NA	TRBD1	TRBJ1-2	TGTGCCAGCAGCTTGGACAGGGGTAACTATGGCTACACCTTC	CASSLDRGNYGYTF
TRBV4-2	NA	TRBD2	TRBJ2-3	TGTGCCAGCAGCCAAGATCTTGCGCGGGGGGGCACAGATACGCAGTATTTT	CASSQDLARGGTDTQYF